The clone carrying this T cell receptor beta chain has just a few counts. TCRbeta libraries were built with three rounds of nested PCR, modified from ARM-PCR. TCRdb re-called the multiplex PCR reads with MiXCR, one entry per CDR3 protein. The table lists around 100,000 distinct CDR3 sequences, 55% to 65% of them singletons. This specimen comes from a study of tumor and adjacent non-tumor tissue in lung cancer. Trimming left V 0 bases short and J 2 bases short, with 3 bases between. The CDR3 has 13 residues. Looked up from germline, CDR1 is SGHRS and CDR2 is YFSETQ. No cell sorting was done before RNA was extracted from the tissue. This non-tumor lung sample came from over 3 cm beyond the tumor edge.

This rearrangement joins TRBV5-1 to TRBJ1-5; D is ambiguous. Source material: distant non-tumor lung tissue. This sequence originates from a man aged 30-40 years with non-small cell lung cancer. The CDR3 nucleotides read TGCGCCAGCAGCTTGGCAGGCAATCAGCCCCAGCATTTT. This codes for CASSLAGNQPQHF. Combining the CDR3 with reference TRBV5-1 and TRBJ1-5 gives the whole variable domain KAGVTQTPRYLIKTRGQQVTLSCSPISGHRSVSWYQQTPGQGLQFLFEYFSETQRNKGNFPGRFSGRQFSNSRSEMNVSTLELGDSALYLCASSLAGNQPQHFGDGTRLSIL.